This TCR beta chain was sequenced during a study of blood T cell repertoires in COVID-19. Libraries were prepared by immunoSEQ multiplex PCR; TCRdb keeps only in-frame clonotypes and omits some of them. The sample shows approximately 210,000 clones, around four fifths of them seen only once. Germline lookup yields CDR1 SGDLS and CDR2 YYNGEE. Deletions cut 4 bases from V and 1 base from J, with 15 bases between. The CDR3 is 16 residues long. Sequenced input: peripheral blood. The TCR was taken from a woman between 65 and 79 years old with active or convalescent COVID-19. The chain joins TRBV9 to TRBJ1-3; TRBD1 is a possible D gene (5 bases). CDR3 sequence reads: CASSPKVGGSGNTIYF. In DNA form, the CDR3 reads TGTGCCAGCAGCCCTAAAGTCGGGGGATCTGGAAACACCATATATTTT. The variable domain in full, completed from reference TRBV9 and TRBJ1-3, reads DSGVTQTPKHLITATGQRVTLRCSPRSGDLSVYWYQQSLDQGLQFLIQYYNGEERAKGNILERFSAQQFPDLHSELNLSSLELGDSALYFCASSPKVGGSGNTIYFGEGSWLTVV.